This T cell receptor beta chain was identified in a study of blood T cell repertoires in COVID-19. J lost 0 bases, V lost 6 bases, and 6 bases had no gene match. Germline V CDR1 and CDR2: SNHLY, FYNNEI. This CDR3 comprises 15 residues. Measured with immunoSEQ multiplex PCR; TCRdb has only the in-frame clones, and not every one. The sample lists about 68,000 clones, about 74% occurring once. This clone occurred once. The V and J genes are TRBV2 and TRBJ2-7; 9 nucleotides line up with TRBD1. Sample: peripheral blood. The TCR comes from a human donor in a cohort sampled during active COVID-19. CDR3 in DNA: TGTGCCAGCAGGCGGGACAGGGTGAGCTCCTACGAGCAGTACTTC. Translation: CASRRDRVSSYEQYF.